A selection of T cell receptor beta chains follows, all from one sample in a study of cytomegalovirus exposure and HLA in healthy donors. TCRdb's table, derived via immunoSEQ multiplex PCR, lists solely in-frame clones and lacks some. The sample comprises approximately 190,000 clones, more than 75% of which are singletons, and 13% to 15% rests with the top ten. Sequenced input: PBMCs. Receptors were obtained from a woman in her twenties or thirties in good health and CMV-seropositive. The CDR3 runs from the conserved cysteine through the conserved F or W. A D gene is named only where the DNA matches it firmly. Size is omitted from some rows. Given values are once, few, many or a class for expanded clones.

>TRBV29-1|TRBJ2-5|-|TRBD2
TGCAGCGCTAATACCGGGGGGGACCAAGAGACCCAGTACTTC
CSANTGGDQETQYF
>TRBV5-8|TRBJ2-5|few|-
TGTGCCAGCAGCGTATGGACATCTCAAGAGACCCAGTACTTC
CASSVWTSQETQYF
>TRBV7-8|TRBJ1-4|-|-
TGTGCCAGCAGCTTAGTTAGCGGGGGGACTAATGAAAAACTGTTTTTT
CASSLVSGGTNEKLFF
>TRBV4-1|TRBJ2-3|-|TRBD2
TGCGCCAGCAGCCTTAAACGAGGGACTAGTGGCACAGATACGCAGTATTTT
CASSLKRGTSGTDTQYF
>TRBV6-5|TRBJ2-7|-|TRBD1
TGTGCCAGCAGTTCAGGGACAGGGTTCTACGAGCAGTACTTC
CASSSGTGFYEQYF
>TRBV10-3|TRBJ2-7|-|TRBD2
TGTGCCAGCAGGACTAGCGGGAGCTACGAGCAGTACTTC
CASRTSGSYEQYF
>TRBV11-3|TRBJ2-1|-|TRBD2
TGTGCCAGCAGCTTAGCGGGGGGGGCGGGCTACAATGAGCAGTTCTTC
CASSLAGGAGYNEQFF
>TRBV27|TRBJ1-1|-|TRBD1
TGTGCCAGCAGTTTAACGGCGACAGGGACCGCTGAAGCTTTCTTT
CASSLTATGTAEAFF
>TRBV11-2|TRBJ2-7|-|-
TGTGCCAGCAGCTTCCTAGAAAGCTCCTACGAGCAGTACTTC
CASSFLESSYEQYF
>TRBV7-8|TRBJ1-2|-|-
TGTGCCAGCAGACCCCGGCGAGGGAGGTGGGGCTATGGCTACACCTTC
CASRPRRGRWGYGYTF
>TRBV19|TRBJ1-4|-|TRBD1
TGTGCCAGTAGTACCGGGACAGCCGTTAATGAAAAACTGTTTTTT
CASSTGTAVNEKLFF
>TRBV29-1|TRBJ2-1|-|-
TGCAGCGTGACAGGACCCTACAATGAGCAGTTCTTC
CSVTGPYNEQFF
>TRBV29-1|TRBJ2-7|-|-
TGCAGCGTTGAAGATGAGGCAGGGCACTACGAGCAGTACTTC
CSVEDEAGHYEQYF
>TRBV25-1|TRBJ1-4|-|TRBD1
TGTGCCAGCACCCCCTCGGACAGGGTCAATGAAAAACTGTTTTTT
CASTPSDRVNEKLFF
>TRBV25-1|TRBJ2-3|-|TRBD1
TGTGCCAGCAGTGAAACCCCCGGGACAGGGTCATCAGATACGCAGTATTTT
CASSETPGTGSSDTQYF
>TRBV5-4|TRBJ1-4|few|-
TGTGCCAGCAGCACCAGAGGCGGGATAACTAATGAAAAACTGTTTTTT
CASSTRGGITNEKLFF
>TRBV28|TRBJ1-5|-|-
TGTGCCAGTAGGGCAGGGTTTAATCAGCCCCAGCATTTT
CASRAGFNQPQHF
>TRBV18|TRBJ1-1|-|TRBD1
TGTGCCAGCTCACTAGGGACAGACAACACTGAAGCTTTCTTT
CASSLGTDNTEAFF
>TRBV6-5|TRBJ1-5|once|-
TGTGCCAGCAGCCAGGACAGTTATCAGCCCCAGCATTTT
CASSQDSYQPQHF
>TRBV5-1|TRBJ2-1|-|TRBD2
TGCGCCAGCAGCCTACGTCCGGGACTAGCGGGAGGGCCTAGGGAGCAGTTCTTC
CASSLRPGLAGGPREQFF
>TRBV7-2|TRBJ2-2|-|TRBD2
TGTGCCAGCAGCTTAGCGGGGGGACTAGCGGGAGGTGTGAACACCGGGGAGCTGTTTTTT
CASSLAGGLAGGVNTGELFF
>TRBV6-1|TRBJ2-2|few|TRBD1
TGTGCCAGCAGTGAAGGGACAGGGGGCGCCGGGGAGCTGTTTTTT
CASSEGTGGAGELFF
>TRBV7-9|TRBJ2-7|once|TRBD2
TGTGCCAGCAGCGCCGGACTAGCGGGAGGTACCTACGAGCAGTACTTC
CASSAGLAGGTYEQYF
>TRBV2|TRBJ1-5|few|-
TGTGCCAGCAGGATACAGGGATCCCGGGGGCCCCAGCATTTT
CASRIQGSRGPQHF
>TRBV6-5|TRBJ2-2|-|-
TGTGCCAGCAGTACTACAGGGACCGGGGAGCTGTTTTTT
CASSTTGTGELFF
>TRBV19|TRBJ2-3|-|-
TGTGCCAGTTCGACTATGGATACGCAGTATTTT
CASSTMDTQYF
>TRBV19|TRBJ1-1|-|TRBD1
TGTGCCAGTAGTATAGGTCAGGGGGTGAGGACTGAAGCTTTCTTT
CASSIGQGVRTEAFF
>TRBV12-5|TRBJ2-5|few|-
TGTGCTAGTGGTTCCGAGTTGGAGACCCAGTACTTC
CASGSELETQYF
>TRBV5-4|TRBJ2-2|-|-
TGTGCCAGCAGCTTGGCAGGATCCACCGGGGAGCTGTTTTTT
CASSLAGSTGELFF
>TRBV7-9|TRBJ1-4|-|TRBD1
TGTGCCAGCAGCTTATCAGGGGGCGTTAGCGAAAAACTGTTTTTT
CASSLSGGVSEKLFF
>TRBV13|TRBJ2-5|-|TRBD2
TGTGCCAGCAGCTTAGTCGGGGGGGAAGAGACCCAGTACTTC
CASSLVGGEETQYF